This is a list of T cell receptor beta chains from one sample in a study of cytomegalovirus exposure and HLA in healthy donors. Generated by immunoSEQ multiplex PCR, the TCRdb table keeps only in-frame clones and is missing some. The sample gives approximately 150,000 clones, more than 75% of which show up once; around 2.4% is in the top ten. The sample consisted of PBMCs. The source of these receptors is a woman between 18 and 29 years old in good health and CMV-seropositive. Each CDR3 is given with its conserved first and last residue. A D gene is named only where the DNA matches it firmly. The size entry is marked missing in some rows and otherwise reads once, few, many or a size class.

TRBJ1-5 . . TRBV7-2 CASSLAGTGRNQPQHF TGTGCCAGCAGCTTAGCGGGCACAGGTCGCAATCAGCCCCAGCATTTT
TRBJ1-2 TRBD1 . TRBV25-1 CATRQGDGYTF TGTGCCACCAGACAGGGGGACGGCTACACCTTC
TRBJ2-5 . . TRBV14 CASSQAKGVSLETQYF TGTGCCAGCAGCCAAGCCAAGGGGGTTTCATTGGAGACCCAGTACTTC
TRBJ2-3 TRBD2 few TRBV10-3 CAISDLAGSTDTQYF TGTGCCATCAGTGATCTAGCGGGGAGCACAGATACGCAGTATTTT
TRBJ2-1 TRBD2 . TRBV5-4 CASSPRGGSPGNEQFF TGTGCCAGCAGCCCCCGGGGGGGCTCCCCCGGCAATGAGCAGTTCTTC
TRBJ2-7 TRBD2 . TRBV9 CASSLGTSGYEQYF TGTGCCAGCAGCCTCGGGACTAGCGGCTACGAGCAGTACTTC
TRBJ2-3 . . TRBV10-3 CAISHDGREADTQYF TGTGCCATCAGTCACGACGGCAGGGAGGCGGATACGCAGTATTTT
TRBJ2-2 TRBD2 . TRBV15 CATGTGGTNTGELFF TGTGCCACCGGGACGGGGGGGACGAACACCGGGGAGCTGTTTTTT
TRBJ1-2 TRBD1 . TRBV6-1 CASSAVPFDRAGYTF TGTGCCAGCAGTGCCGTCCCCTTCGACAGGGCCGGCTACACCTTC
TRBJ2-5 TRBD1 . TRBV6-1 CASSRTGSEWETQYF TGTGCCAGCAGCCGGACAGGGTCGGAATGGGAGACCCAGTACTTC
TRBJ1-1 . . TRBV7-8 CASSLALRQVNMNTEAFF TGTGCCAGCAGCTTAGCGCTGCGACAGGTTAATATGAACACTGAAGCTTTCTTT
TRBJ2-1 TRBD2 . TRBV7-2 CASSLARAGRDEQFF TGTGCCAGCAGCTTAGCGAGGGCAGGGAGGGATGAGCAGTTCTTC
TRBJ2-5 TRBD1 once TRBV19 CASSLGTDQETQYF TGTGCCAGTAGTCTAGGGACAGACCAAGAGACCCAGTACTTC
TRBJ1-3 TRBD1 . TRBV5-6 CASSEDRRRSGNTIYF TGTGCCAGCAGCGAGGACAGGAGGCGATCTGGAAACACCATATATTTT
TRBJ1-1 . . TRBV27 CARPPGGTEAFF TGTGCCAGACCACCCGGGGGCACTGAAGCTTTCTTT
TRBJ1-2 TRBD1 . TRBV6-1 CASSERQGFNYGYTF TGTGCCAGCAGTGAAAGACAGGGTTTCAACTATGGCTACACCTTC
TRBJ1-5 . few TRBV21-1 CASSSPGCRNGQPQHF TGTGCCAGCAGCTCTCCGGGGTGTAGGAACGGCCAGCCCCAGCATTTT
TRBJ1-6 . . TRBV28 CASSLGGHSPLHF TGTGCCAGCAGTTTGGGGGGGCACTCACCCCTCCACTTT
TRBJ1-4 . . TRBV6-5 CASSFGRAGEKLFF TGTGCCAGCAGCTTCGGGAGGGCTGGTGAAAAACTGTTTTTT
TRBJ1-1 . . TRBV5-4 CASSRPSKSSRGVGTEAFF TGTGCCAGCAGCCGCCCTTCCAAGTCCTCTCGGGGGGTAGGCACTGAAGCTTTCTTT
TRBJ2-3 . . TRBV7-2 CASSLSTRTDTQYF TGTGCCAGCAGCTTAAGTACCAGGACAGATACGCAGTATTTT
TRBJ2-2 . . TRBV14 CASSQGQDTGELFF TGTGCCAGCAGCCAGGGCCAAGACACCGGGGAGCTGTTTTTT
TRBJ2-2 . . TRBV6-6 CASSYSTRSTGELFF TGTGCCAGCAGTTACTCGACCAGGTCCACCGGGGAGCTGTTTTTT
TRBJ2-1 TRBD1 few TRBV5-1 CASSLEGTGYNEQFF TGCGCCAGCAGCTTGGAAGGGACAGGGTACAATGAGCAGTTCTTC
TRBJ1-2 TRBD1 . TRBV5-1 CASSLGGTGAQANYGYTF TGCGCCAGCAGCTTGGGCGGGACAGGGGCGCAAGCTAACTATGGCTACACCTTC
TRBJ2-7 TRBD1 once TRBV7-2 CASSSGTGLPYEQYF TGTGCCAGCAGTTCCGGGACAGGGCTTCCCTACGAGCAGTACTTC
TRBJ2-3 TRBD2 once TRBV28 CASSLGLVPGLDTQYF TGTGCCAGCAGTTTGGGACTAGTCCCGGGTTTGGATACGCAGTATTTT
TRBJ1-1 . once TRBV29-1 CSVVVRGMNTEAFF TGCAGCGTTGTTGTCAGGGGAATGAACACTGAAGCTTTCTTT
TRBJ2-2 TRBD2 . TRBV11-2 CASSRGTSSGELFF TGTGCCAGCAGCAGAGGGACTAGCTCCGGGGAGCTGTTTTTT